Shown below are 32 T cell receptor beta chains from a single sample sequenced in a study of blood T cells in healthy people across ages. Sample-barcoded 5' priming and a J-beta primer mix drove a second PCR of roughly 6 to 12 cycles. In TCRdb, the 5' RACE reads were re-called with MiXCR into one record per CDR3 protein. This table has some 930,000 distinct CDR3 sequences, approximately 32% appearing once. The sample was also reused in another study, on T cells of mothers and their children.

Sequenced sample: blood. These receptors were collected from a woman between 35 and 50 years old in good health.

The genes are TRBV5-5 and TRBJ1-3; D might be TRBD1 (5 bases). Trimming removed 1 base at V and 0 bases at J, with 11 bases between. Germline V CDR1 and CDR2: SGHKS, YYEKEE (reference sequence). This CDR3 is built from 16 residues. The CDR3 is CASSLTGTNSGNTIYF. The DNA of the CDR3 is TGTGCCAGCAGCTTGACCGGGACGAACTCTGGAAACACCATATATTTT.

The rearrangement uses TRBV5-5 and TRBJ2-1, with D perhaps matching TRBD1 (6 bases). Between the trimmed V and J ends, which lost 3 bases and 2 bases, there was a span of 12 bases. This CDR3 comprises 15 residues. CDR1 and CDR2 from the germline V gene are SGHKS and YYEKEE (reference sequence). The CDR3 sequence is CASSWDGQPYNEQFF. CDR3 sequence (DNA): TGTGCCAGCAGCTGGGATGGACAGCCCTACAATGAGCAGTTCTTC.

This clonotype has a single count. The gene calls are TRBV7-3 and TRBJ2-1; a possible D gene is TRBD2 (5 bases). V was shortened by 1 base and J by 2 bases, with 15 bases between the two germline ends. The length of the CDR3 is 17 residues. CDR1 SGHTA and CDR2 FQGTGA come from the germline V gene. This chain's CDR3 is CASSLMSRGTAYNEQFF. The CDR3 bases are TGTGCCAGCAGCTTAATGTCCCGGGGTACTGCCTACAATGAGCAGTTCTTC.

With regard to this clonotype: A junction end diverges from the germline sequence, so it may reflect a read error. V gene TRBV2 combines with J gene TRBJ2-6; 8 positions agree with TRBD1. Germline CDR1 and CDR2: SNHLY and FYNNEI. There are 15 residues in the CDR3. CDR3 nucleotides: TGTACCAGCAGTGGACAGGGATCTGGGGCCAACGTCCTGACTTTC. Translation: CTSSGQGSGANVLTF.

This clonotype was seen ten or more times. V usage is TRBV12-3 or TRBV12-4 and J usage is TRBJ2-1; weak D call: TRBD2 (6 bases). The CDR3 loop spans 15 amino acids. Trimming took off 4 bases at V and 4 bases at J, with 14 bases between the two ends. CDR3 coding DNA: TGTGCCAGCAGTTCCACTGTAGGAGGGTACAATGAGCAGTTCTTC. Translated: CASSSTVGGYNEQFF.

This clonotype appeared many times. The chain employs TRBV12-3 or TRBV12-4 and TRBJ2-1, with a tentative D call TRBD1 (5 bases). Between the trimmed V and J ends, which lost 7 bases and 2 bases, there was a span of 12 bases. This CDR3 contains 14 residues. The chain's CDR3 is CASTADKTYNEQFF. CDR3 sequence (DNA): TGTGCCAGCACCGCGGACAAGACCTACAATGAGCAGTTCTTC.

The chain combines TRBV4-1 with TRBJ2-3, with a weak D call TRBD2 (6 bases). This CDR3 spans 15 amino acids. With 1 base removed from V and 1 base from J, the gap between germline ends came to 9 bases. The germline CDR1 and CDR2 sequences are MGHRA and YSYEKL. CDR3 coding DNA: TGCGCCAGCAGCCAAGCGGAGCGGGGCACAGATACGCAGTATTTT. Protein sequence: CASSQAERGTDTQYF.

This clonotype has more than one count but fewer than ten. The V gene is TRBV18, the J gene TRBJ2-3; 8 bases agree with TRBD2. V lost 5 bases and J lost 4; bases outside the gene matches: 11. Germline CDR1 reads KGHSH; CDR2 reads LQKENI. There are 16 residues in the CDR3. The CDR3 loop reads CASSSLAGTNADTQYF. The CDR3 nucleotides read TGTGCCAGCTCATCCTTAGCGGGGACCAACGCAGATACGCAGTATTTT. Using reference TRBV18 and TRBJ2-3 for the parts outside the CDR3, the full variable domain is NAGVMQNPRHLVRRRGQEARLRCSPMKGHSHVYWYRQLPEEGLKFMVYLQKENIIDESGMPKERFSAEFPKEGPSILRIQQVVRGDSAAYFCASSSLAGTNADTQYFGPGTRLTVL.

The chain combines TRBV20-1 with TRBJ2-5, with D possibly matching TRBD1 (5 bases). The CDR3 runs to 15 residues. V lost 1 base and J lost 2, with 14 bases in between. CDR1 and CDR2 (germline): DFQATT, SNEGSKA (reference sequence). CDR3 sequence: CSARAAWGRQETQYF. DNA for the CDR3: TGCAGTGCTAGAGCGGCGTGGGGCAGACAAGAGACCCAGTACTTC.

Points on this clonotype: This may be a read error, as it is one base from a much larger clone. The J gene is TRBJ2-7, the V gene TRBV4-3; 7 nucleotides line up with TRBD1. Germline V gives CDR1 LGHNA, CDR2 YSLEER. The CDR3 covers 15 residues. The CDR3 is CASRQGATGSDEQYF. CDR3 bases: TGCGCCAGCCGCCAAGGAGCGACAGGGTCAGACGAGCAGTACTTC.

In this sample, this clonotype turned up a few times. The genes are TRBV6-1 and TRBJ2-6; 9 nucleotides agree with TRBD1. V was clipped by 5 bases and J by 4 bases; unmatched bases: 9. The CDR3 has 17 residues. The germline V gene encodes CDR1 MNHNS and CDR2 SASEGT. CDR3 sequence reads: CASSLNRDRAGANVLTF. CDR3 in DNA: TGTGCCAGCAGTCTCAACCGGGACAGGGCCGGGGCCAACGTCCTGACTTTC.

The rearrangement links TRBV30 to TRBJ2-7; 11 bases map to TRBD2. The V gene end was trimmed by 6 bases and the J gene end by 1 base; junction bases not matched to a gene: 5. Per germline, CDR1 GTSNPN and CDR2 SVGIG (reference sequence). This CDR3 has 14 residues. The CDR3 nucleotides are TGTGCCTGCGGGACTAGCGGTCTTTCCTACGAGCAGTACTTC. It encodes CACGTSGLSYEQYF.

This clonotype was picked up many times. The chain is built from TRBV20-1 and TRBJ2-3; D is unresolved. Germline V gives CDR1 DFQATT, CDR2 SNEGSKA (reference sequence). The CDR3 has 15 residues. The V end was cut by 7 bases, the J end by 2 bases, with 19 bases between. The CDR3 bases are TGCAGTGACCTCACGGGTCCCTTGCCCACAGATACGCAGTATTTT. The encoded protein is CSDLTGPLPTDTQYF.

CDR3 sequence: CSAPDSPYNEQFF. The CDR3 DNA follows: TGCAGTGCTCCGGACAGTCCTTACAATGAGCAGTTCTTC. The genes are TRBV20-1 and TRBJ2-1; perhaps TRBD1 as D (6 bases). V was clipped by 5 bases and J by 4 bases, with 12 bases between them. The CDR3 runs 13 residues. Germline values: CDR1 DFQATT, CDR2 SNEGSKA (reference sequence).

The chain employs TRBV11-3 and TRBJ1-1, with D perhaps matching TRBD1 (6 bases). The V gene lost 6 bases and the J gene lost 8 bases, with 22 bases spanning the gap. The germline gives CDR1 SGHNT, CDR2 YENEEA. This CDR3 has 15 amino acids. In DNA, the CDR3 is TGTGCCAGCAGACCCCCCCTCTACAGGGATGAGGAAGCTTTCTTT. It codes for CASRPPLYRDEEAFF.

V and J are TRBV28 and TRBJ2-1; maybe TRBD2 (6 bases). Per germline, CDR1 MDHEN and CDR2 SYDVKM. V was shortened by 3 bases and J by 3 bases, with 9 bases between the two germline ends. CDR3 length: 14 residues. CDR3 residues: CASSFNGGYNEQFF. The CDR3 DNA reads TGTGCCAGCAGTTTCAACGGGGGCTACAATGAGCAGTTCTTC.

The gene calls are TRBV6-5 and TRBJ1-1; TRBD1 is a possible D gene (6 bases). Trimming pared 0 bases from V and 0 bases from J, leaving 11 bases between. The length of the CDR3 is 16 residues. Per the germline V gene, CDR1 is MNHEY and CDR2 is SVGAGI. CDR3 coding DNA: TGTGCCAGCAGTTACTCGGGGGGGCCTATGAACACTGAAGCTTTCTTT. This sequence encodes CASSYSGGPMNTEAFF.

The chain couples TRBV6-2 or TRBV6-3 to TRBJ2-1, with D tentatively TRBD1 (7 bases). The germline CDR1 and CDR2 sequences are MNHEY and SVGEGT. V was shortened by 5 bases and J by 6 bases, with 20 bases between the two germline ends. The length of the CDR3 is 16 residues. The DNA for the CDR3 is TGTGCCAGCAGTCAGACAGGGAGGTTAGCGGTCAATGAGCAGTTCTTC. It translates to CASSQTGRLAVNEQFF.

In the case of this clonotype: This may be a read error, as it is one base from a much larger clone. The V call is TRBV20-1, the J call TRBJ2-5, with D unclear. Germline V gene data show CDR1 as DFQATT and CDR2 as SNEGSKA (reference sequence). Trimming removed 6 bases at V and 11 bases at J, with 16 bases between. The CDR3 has 11 amino acids. The CDR3 spells CSAGKEYAQYF. Written as DNA, the CDR3 is TGCAGTGCCGGAAAGGAATACGCGCAGTACTTC.

Only a few counts were recorded for this clonotype. The genes are TRBV29-1 and TRBJ1-1; TRBD1 is a possible D gene (5 bases). V was pared by 2 bases and J by 1 base, with 8 bases between. There are 13 residues in the CDR3. Germline CDR1 is SQVTM and CDR2 is ANQGSEA. CDR3 sequence reads: CSVENRPNTEAFF. CDR3 bases: TGCAGCGTTGAAAACAGGCCGAACACTGAAGCTTTCTTT.

This clonotype was counted many times. V gene TRBV5-1 combines with J gene TRBJ2-3; D unresolved. The germline gives CDR1 SGHRS, CDR2 YFSETQ. V was trimmed by 0 bases and J by 3 bases, leaving 8 bases between them. CDR3 length: 14 amino acids. The CDR3 sequence: CASSLALATDTQYF. The CDR3, as DNA: TGCGCCAGCAGCTTGGCTTTGGCAACAGATACGCAGTATTTT.

This chain links TRBV9 with TRBJ2-3; D is perhaps TRBD2 (6 bases). Trimming cost V 2 bases and J 1 base, with 11 bases left between them. CDR1 SGDLS and CDR2 YYNGEE come from the germline V gene. The CDR3 is 15 residues long. In nucleotides, the CDR3 is TGTGCCAGCAGCGTGAGTCCTAGCGGCACAGATACGCAGTATTTT. Protein: CASSVSPSGTDTQYF.

This clonotype was found a few times. This chain joins TRBV7-9 and TRBJ2-7; the D gene is possibly TRBD1 (6 bases). Germline V CDR1 and CDR2: SEHNR, FQNEAQ (reference sequence). V dropped 5 bases and J dropped 10 bases, with 12 bases sitting between them. The CDR3 spans 11 residues. The CDR3 region has the DNA TGTGCCAGCAGCGTACAGGGCCCCCAGTACTTC. Translated, it gives CASSVQGPQYF.

This sequence joins TRBV28 and TRBJ1-2; D is ambiguous. Germline lookup yields CDR1 MDHEN and CDR2 SYDVKM. The CDR3 runs to 13 residues. Trimming pared 5 bases from V and 1 base from J, leaving 8 bases between. This CDR3 is CASSGLRNYGYTF. CDR3 bases: TGTGCCAGCAGTGGACTCCGTAACTATGGCTACACCTTC.

This clonotype came up many times. The rearrangement uses TRBV6-6 and TRBJ1-2; TRBD1 agrees at 8 bases. Germline-derived CDR1 and CDR2 are MNHNY and SVGAGI (reference sequence). V dropped 8 bases and J dropped 5; count of bases not matched to a gene: 7. CDR3 length equals 13 residues. CDR3 loop: CASSMTGAYGYTF. CDR3 sequence (DNA): TGTGCCAGCTCAATGACAGGGGCTTATGGCTACACCTTC.

This clonotype appeared many times. The genes are TRBV12-3 or TRBV12-4 and TRBJ2-1; 7 nucleotides match TRBD2. There are 16 residues in the CDR3. With V trimmed by 3 bases and J by 5 bases, 10 bases remained unmatched. The CDR3 nucleotides are TGTGCCAGCAGTTTCCCCCTGGGCGGGGGACACAATGAGCAGTTCTTC. Amino acids: CASSFPLGGGHNEQFF.

This clonotype was found a few times. A much larger clone differs from this one at a single base, so this may be a read error. V gene TRBV27 combines with J gene TRBJ2-7, with unresolved D. Germline CDR1 reads MNHEY; CDR2 reads SMNVEV (reference sequence). The CDR3 runs 13 residues. V was clipped by 0 bases and J by 2 bases, with 5 bases between them. Written as DNA, the CDR3 is TGTGCCAGCAGTTTATCGGTCGCCTACGAGCAGTACTTC. Amino acid sequence: CASSLSVAYEQYF.

This clonotype has more than one count but fewer than ten. V and J are TRBV5-1 and TRBJ1-2, with unresolved D. In germline, CDR1 is SGHRS, CDR2 YFSETQ. The CDR3 has 15 residues. V lost 3 bases and J 0 bases, leaving 12 bases between the germline ends. In DNA form, the CDR3 reads TGCGCCAGCAGCTCCAACGAACTAGCTAACTATGGCTACACCTTC. It is translated as CASSSNELANYGYTF.

V gene TRBV5-1 combines with J gene TRBJ2-7; D is perhaps TRBD1 or TRBD2 (5 bases each). The ends were cut back, 1 base at V and 3 bases at J, with 11 bases in the middle. The CDR3 has 14 amino acids. The germline gives CDR1 SGHRS, CDR2 YFSETQ. The CDR3 protein is CASSLTGTNYEQYF. In nucleotides, the CDR3 is TGCGCCAGCAGCTTGACCGGGACCAACTACGAGCAGTACTTC.

This clonotype was found a few times. This rearrangement joins TRBV12-3 or TRBV12-4 to TRBJ1-2; no definite D call. The CDR3 covers 14 residues. Trimming took off 6 bases at V and 5 bases at J, with 16 bases between the two ends. The CDR3, as DNA: TGTGCCAGCAGCCCTGACCGCTTTGGGTATGGCTACACCTTC. The encoded protein is CASSPDRFGYGYTF.

This clonotype was seen only a few times. The chain combines TRBV7-2 with TRBJ2-7; possible D gene TRBD1, 6 bases. Trimming shortened V by 5 bases and J by 2 bases, and 13 bases separated the two germline ends. Germline V CDR1 and CDR2: SGHTA, FQGNSA. The CDR3 runs 14 residues. The CDR3 nucleotides read TGTGCCAGCAGCGCCGGACAGAGAACCTACGAGCAGTACTTC. It specifies CASSAGQRTYEQYF.

The chain carries TRBV30 and TRBJ2-1; D is perhaps TRBD1 (7 bases). Germline CDR1 reads GTSNPN; CDR2 reads SVGIG (reference sequence). Trimming took off 5 bases at V and 8 bases at J, with 19 bases between the two ends. The CDR3 is 14 residues long. CDR3 sequence: CAWGGTVKLDEQFF. In DNA, the CDR3 is TGTGCCTGGGGGGGGACAGTAAAGTTGGATGAGCAGTTCTTC.